One and the same sample provided the 23 T cell receptor beta chains below, sequenced in a study of blood T cell repertoires in COVID-19. The assay was immunoSEQ multiplex PCR, and TCRdb's table has in-frame clones only and misses some. Of fewer than 200,000 clones detected, around 83% appear once; the ten largest clones hold approximately 4%. The sequencing sample was made of PBMCs or T cells enriched from blood (not recorded which). All receptors derive from a woman between 45 and 60 years old in a cohort exposed to, infected with or recovered from COVID-19 (not recorded which).

The J gene is TRBJ2-1, the V gene TRBV12-5; 9 bases are shared with TRBD1. The CDR3 spans 16 residues. Germline CDR1 reads LGHNT; CDR2 reads FRNRAP. With V trimmed by 0 bases and J by 7 bases, 7 bases remained unmatched. The CDR3 DNA sequence: TGTGCTAGTGGTTTGGTTTGGGACAGGGAGGGAAATGAGCAGTTCTTC. Protein product: CASGLVWDREGNEQFF.

This clone was counted once. The rearrangement uses TRBV27 and TRBJ2-5; D possibly corresponds to TRBD2 (5 bases). The CDR3 covers 11 residues. CDR1 is MNHEY and CDR2 is SMNVEV in the germline V gene (reference sequence). The V end was cut by 7 bases, the J end by 4 bases, with 7 bases between. In nucleotides, the CDR3 is TGTGCCAGCACCCGGGGAGAGACCCAGTACTTC. Residues: CASTRGETQYF.

The rearrangement joins TRBV7-8 to TRBJ2-7, with D maybe TRBD1 (6 bases). Trimming shortened V by 2 bases and J by 3 bases, and 20 bases separated the two germline ends. Germline V lookup: CDR1 SGHVS, CDR2 FQNEAQ. The CDR3 has 17 amino acids. CDR3 protein: CASSLSPRQGIIYEQYF. CDR3 nucleotide sequence: TGTGCCAGCAGCTTATCCCCTAGGCAGGGGATCATCTACGAGCAGTACTTC.

This clone was detected only once. The gene calls are TRBV30 and TRBJ1-1; D is unresolved. The length of the CDR3 is 12 residues. Trimming shortened V by 5 bases and J by 0 bases, and 7 bases separated the two germline ends. CDR1 GTSNPN and CDR2 SVGIG come from the germline V gene (reference sequence). The CDR3 DNA reads TGTGCCTGGGAATTAATGAACACTGAAGCTTTCTTT. Protein: CAWELMNTEAFF.

J is TRBJ2-2 and V is TRBV28; TRBD2 matches 11 bases. Germline V gene lookup returns CDR1 MDHEN and CDR2 SYDVKM. The CDR3 has 15 residues. Trimming took 8 bases from V and 5 from J; bases not matched to a gene: 7. The CDR3 DNA follows: TGTGCCAGCGGACTTAGCGGGGGGGCGACCGGGGAGCTGTTTTTT. Residues: CASGLSGGATGELFF.

The chain joins TRBV6-2 or TRBV6-3 to TRBJ1-2; maybe TRBD1 (5 bases). The CDR3 extends over 13 amino acids. Germline lookup yields CDR1 MNHEY and CDR2 SVGEGT. The V end lost 3 bases, the J end lost 4 bases, and 9 bases lay between the germline ends. DNA for the CDR3: TGTGCCAGCAGTTATAAGGGGCGCTATGGCTACACCTTC. It is translated as CASSYKGRYGYTF.

The genes are TRBV7-2 and TRBJ2-2; 10 positions match TRBD2. Per the germline V gene, CDR1 is SGHTA and CDR2 is FQGNSA. V gave up 5 bases and J gave up 5 bases; unmatched junction bases: 2. This CDR3 has 14 residues. The CDR3 is CASSLLAGTGELFF. DNA of the CDR3: TGTGCCAGCAGCCTACTAGCGGGGACCGGGGAGCTGTTTTTT.

This chain joins TRBV6-1 and TRBJ2-7; D gene ambiguous. Trimming cost V 6 bases and J 0 bases, with 15 bases left between them. CDR1 and CDR2 (germline): MNHNS, SASEGT. The CDR3 consists of 15 residues. The CDR3 DNA is TGTGCCAGCAGCAACAGTGACACCTTCTCCTACGAGCAGTACTTC. Translation gives CASSNSDTFSYEQYF.

CDR3 sequence: CATIPTVTYGYTF. CDR3 in DNA: TGTGCCACCATCCCAACAGTAACCTATGGCTACACCTTC. The rearrangement uses TRBV28 and TRBJ1-2, with unresolved D. CDR1 is MDHEN, CDR2 SYDVKM, per germline. V lost 10 bases and J lost 4, with 16 bases in between. The CDR3 is made up of 13 amino acids.

CDR3 in amino acids: CASSVGAAGQSNYGYTF. As DNA, the CDR3 is TGTGCCAGCAGCGTAGGGGCCGCGGGTCAGTCAAACTATGGCTACACCTTC. The chain recombines TRBV9 with TRBJ1-2; the D is unclear. CDR3 length equals 17 residues. Per the germline V gene, CDR1 is SGDLS and CDR2 is YYNGEE. The germline V and J ends were trimmed by 0 bases and 2 bases, with 17 bases remaining between them.

This chain links TRBV6-5 with TRBJ2-3, with no clear D. Germline lookup yields CDR1 MNHEY and CDR2 SVGAGI. The V end lost 0 bases, the J end lost 5 bases, and 12 bases lay between the germline ends. The CDR3 sequence is 15 residues long. The CDR3 bases are TGTGCCAGCAGTTACTCGATGGGCCCGCAAGATACGCAGTATTTT. Its protein is CASSYSMGPQDTQYF.

This rearrangement joins TRBV28 to TRBJ1-1; D is ambiguous. V lost 2 bases and J 4 bases, leaving 5 bases between the germline ends. This CDR3 region has 12 residues. Germline CDR1 MDHEN, CDR2 SYDVKM. The CDR3 DNA reads TGTGCCAGCAGTTTAATCGGCACTGAAGCTTTCTTT. It encodes CASSLIGTEAFF.

The chain combines TRBV25-1 with TRBJ2-2, with D perhaps matching TRBD2 (6 bases). V was clipped by 3 bases and J by 0 bases, with 14 bases between them. The CDR3 is 17 residues long. In germline, CDR1 is MGHDK, CDR2 SYGVNS. As DNA, the CDR3 is TGTGCCAGCAGTGACCCTTGGCGGGAAGCGAACACCGGGGAGCTGTTTTTT. It encodes CASSDPWREANTGELFF.

The J gene is TRBJ1-6, the V gene TRBV3-1 (or the pseudogene TRBV3-2); D is ambiguous. CDR1 is LGHDT and CDR2 is YNNKEL in the germline V gene (reference sequence). Trimming removed 4 bases from V and 7 bases from J, with 8 bases in between. This CDR3 is 13 amino acids long. The CDR3 region is CASSPVRNSPLHF. In nucleotides, the CDR3 is TGTGCCAGCAGCCCGGTACGGAATTCACCCCTCCACTTT.

The CDR3 is CASSDLAGGSTDTQYF. The CDR3 nucleotides are TGTGCCAGCAGCGATTTAGCGGGAGGAAGCACAGATACGCAGTATTTT. The chain joins TRBV9 to TRBJ2-3, with 10 bases that match TRBD2. J gave up 0 bases and V 3 bases, and 4 bases lay outside the gene matches. The length of the CDR3 is 16 residues. Looked up from germline, CDR1 is SGDLS and CDR2 is YYNGEE.

The gene calls are TRBV9 and TRBJ1-2; a possible D gene is TRBD1 (5 bases). CDR3 length equals 15 residues. V gave up 3 bases and J gave up 8 bases, with 20 bases separating them. The germline V gene has CDR1 SGDLS and CDR2 YYNGEE. The DNA for the CDR3 is TGTGCCAGCAGCGCCCACCCACCGGGAGGGGCCGGCTACACCTTC. It yields the protein CASSAHPPGGAGYTF.

This clone was seen a single time. The rearrangement links TRBV10-3 to TRBJ1-2; D possibly corresponds to TRBD1 (5 bases). This CDR3 spans 15 amino acids. With 3 bases removed from V and 7 bases from J, the gap between germline ends came to 18 bases. The germline CDR1 and CDR2 sequences are ENHRY and SYGVKD. CDR3 region: CAISDPRRGGGGYTF. Here the CDR3 DNA reads TGTGCCATCAGTGATCCGCGGAGGGGCGGCGGTGGCTACACCTTC.

V usage is TRBV3-1 (or the pseudogene TRBV3-2) and J usage is TRBJ1-5; 7 nucleotides match TRBD1. Germline CDR1 and CDR2: LGHDT and YNNKEL (reference sequence). Trimming at V came to 7 bases and at J to 5 bases, leaving 11 bases not matched to a gene. The CDR3 totals 15 residues. CDR3 bases: TGTGCCAGCACCAAACTACAGGGGAGGTATCAGCCCCAGCATTTT. Its protein product is CASTKLQGRYQPQHF.

The CDR3 spells CASSLVGLAGGEQYF. In nucleotides, the CDR3 is TGCGCCAGCAGCTTGGTCGGGCTAGCGGGTGGCGAGCAGTACTTC. The rearrangement joins TRBV5-1 to TRBJ2-7; 8 nucleotides align to TRBD2. Looked up from germline, CDR1 is SGHRS and CDR2 is YFSETQ. The CDR3 loop spans 15 amino acids. The junction had 8 bases not matched to a gene; V was cut back by 0 bases and J by 6 bases.

This chain connects TRBV30 to TRBJ1-4, with D unclear. V was shortened by 6 bases and J by 8 bases, with 16 bases between the two germline ends. Germline CDR1 GTSNPN, CDR2 SVGIG (reference sequence). The CDR3 runs to 13 residues. The DNA for the CDR3 is TGTGCCTGCTGGACTGTCCGGGGAGAAAAACTGTTTTTT. Residues: CACWTVRGEKLFF.

This clone turned up a few times. The chain couples TRBV6-5 to TRBJ2-7; D possibly corresponds to TRBD1 (6 bases). Germline V lookup: CDR1 MNHEY, CDR2 SVGAGI. The CDR3 contains 14 residues. V shed 6 bases and J shed 1 base, with 13 bases lying between them. CDR3 sequence reads: CASRGALRSYEQYF. DNA of the CDR3: TGTGCCAGCAGGGGGGCCCTACGGTCCTACGAGCAGTACTTC.

The J gene is TRBJ1-5, the V gene TRBV19, with D perhaps TRBD1 (5 bases). Germline CDR1 and CDR2: LNHDA and SQIVND (reference sequence). V was cut by 8 bases and J by 0 bases, with 14 bases left in between. This CDR3 spans 15 amino acids. CDR3 sequence (DNA): TGTGCCAGTGGGCAGGGCGGTAGTAGCAATCAGCCCCAGCATTTT. Its protein product is CASGQGGSSNQPQHF.

Note on this clone: The sample carries other DNA sequences with the same CDR3. The chain joins TRBV7-2 to TRBJ1-5, with D tentatively TRBD1 (6 bases). The CDR3 is made up of 16 amino acids. CDR1 SGHTA and CDR2 FQGNSA come from the germline V gene. V shed 5 bases and J shed 1 base, with 15 bases lying between them. The CDR3 DNA reads as TGTGCCAGCAGCCTAGGAGACAGGAGAAGCAATCAGCCCCAGCATTTT. Protein sequence: CASSLGDRRSNQPQHF.